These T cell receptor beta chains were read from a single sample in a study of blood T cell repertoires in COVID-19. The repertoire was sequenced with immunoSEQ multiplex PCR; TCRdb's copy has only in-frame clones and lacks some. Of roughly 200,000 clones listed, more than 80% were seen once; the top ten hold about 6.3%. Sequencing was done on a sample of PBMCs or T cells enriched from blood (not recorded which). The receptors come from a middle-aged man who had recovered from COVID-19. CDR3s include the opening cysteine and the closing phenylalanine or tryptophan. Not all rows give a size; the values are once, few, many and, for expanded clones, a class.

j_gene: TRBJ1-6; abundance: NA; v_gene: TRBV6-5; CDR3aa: CASSPGTFSSPLHF
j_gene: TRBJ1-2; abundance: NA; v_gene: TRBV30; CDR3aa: CAWSGRDRGGSYTF
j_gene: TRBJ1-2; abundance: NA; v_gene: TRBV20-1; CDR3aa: CSASATYGYTF
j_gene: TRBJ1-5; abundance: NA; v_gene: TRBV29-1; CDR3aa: CSVSAGADQPQHF
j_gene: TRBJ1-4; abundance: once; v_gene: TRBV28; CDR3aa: CASSQQVLTNEKLFF
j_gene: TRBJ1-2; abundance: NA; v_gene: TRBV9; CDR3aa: CASRKTGGNYGYTF
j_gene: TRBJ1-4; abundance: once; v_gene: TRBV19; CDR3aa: CASSSKGIPNEKLFF
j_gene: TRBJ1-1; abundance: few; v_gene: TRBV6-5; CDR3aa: CASSGLNTEAFF
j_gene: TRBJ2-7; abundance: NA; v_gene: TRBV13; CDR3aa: CASSFGRYYEQYF
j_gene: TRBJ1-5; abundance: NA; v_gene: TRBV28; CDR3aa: CASSSDSNQPQHF
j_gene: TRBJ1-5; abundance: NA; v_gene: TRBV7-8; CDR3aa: CASSPGGGSNQPQHF
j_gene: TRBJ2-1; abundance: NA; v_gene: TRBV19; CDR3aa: CASWAGGEQFF
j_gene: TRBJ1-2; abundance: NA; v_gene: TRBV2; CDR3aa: CASSEVGQLGYGYTF
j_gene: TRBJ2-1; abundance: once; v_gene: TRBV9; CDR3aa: CASSVGTSSGYNEQFF
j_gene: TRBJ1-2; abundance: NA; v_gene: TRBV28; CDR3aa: CASRTRDRGYTF
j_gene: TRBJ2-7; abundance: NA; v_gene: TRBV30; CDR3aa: CAWSVNRGPIYEQYF
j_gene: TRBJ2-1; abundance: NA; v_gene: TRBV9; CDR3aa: CASSVGSGGSYNEQFF
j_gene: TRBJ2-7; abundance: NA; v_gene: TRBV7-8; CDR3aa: CASSLTSGGLSSYEQYF
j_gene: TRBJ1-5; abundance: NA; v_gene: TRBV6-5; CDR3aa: CASGQYSNQPQHF
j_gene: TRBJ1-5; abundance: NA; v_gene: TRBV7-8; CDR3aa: CASSAITGTLNQPQHF
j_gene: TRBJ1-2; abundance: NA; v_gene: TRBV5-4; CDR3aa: CASSLPGTALYGYTF
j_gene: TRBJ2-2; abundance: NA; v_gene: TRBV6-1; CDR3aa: CASSEHTGGELFF
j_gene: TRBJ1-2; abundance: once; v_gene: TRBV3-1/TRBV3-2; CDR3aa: CASSQGDSGYTF
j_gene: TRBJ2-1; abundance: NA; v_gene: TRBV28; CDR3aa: CASSFGLAGGDEQFF
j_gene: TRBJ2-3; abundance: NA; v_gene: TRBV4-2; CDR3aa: CASSQAPGGKPGDTQYF
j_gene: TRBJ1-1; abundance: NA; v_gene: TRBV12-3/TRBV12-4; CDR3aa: CASRPRGTEAFF
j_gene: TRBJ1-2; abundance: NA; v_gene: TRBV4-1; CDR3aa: CASSQGSVQNYGYTF
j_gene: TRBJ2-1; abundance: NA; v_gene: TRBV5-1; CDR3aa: CASSLAGNEQFF
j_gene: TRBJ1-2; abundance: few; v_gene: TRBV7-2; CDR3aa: CASSSSGGTYGYTF
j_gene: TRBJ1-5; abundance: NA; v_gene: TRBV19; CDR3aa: CASSNRLPGQGQRPPQHF
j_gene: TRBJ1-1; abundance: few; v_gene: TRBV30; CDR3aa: CAWSGKKRTVSEAFF
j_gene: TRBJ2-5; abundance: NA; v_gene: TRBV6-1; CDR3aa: CASSEVDRGQETQYF
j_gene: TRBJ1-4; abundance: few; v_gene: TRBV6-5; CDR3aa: CASRQGTNEKLFF
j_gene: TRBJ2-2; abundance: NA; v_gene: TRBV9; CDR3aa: CASSVPRGRGAPGELFF
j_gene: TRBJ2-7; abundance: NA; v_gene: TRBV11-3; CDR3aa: CASSSLYEQYF
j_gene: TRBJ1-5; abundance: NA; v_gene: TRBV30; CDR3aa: CAWSVLGGLEPQHF
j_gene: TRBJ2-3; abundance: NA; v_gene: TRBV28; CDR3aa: CASSLSGTPDTQYF
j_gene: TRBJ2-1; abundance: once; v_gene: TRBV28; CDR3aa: CASSLGLAGVNEQFF
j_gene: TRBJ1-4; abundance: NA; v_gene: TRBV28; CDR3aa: CASRLPGQGLATNEKLFF
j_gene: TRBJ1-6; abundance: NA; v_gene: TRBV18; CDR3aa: CASSPGTGASPLHF
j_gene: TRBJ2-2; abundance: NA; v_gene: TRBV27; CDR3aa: CASSSGTSGPGELFF
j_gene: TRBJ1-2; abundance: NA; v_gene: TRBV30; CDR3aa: CAWSVKTGSYGYTF